The rows below give T cell receptor beta chains drawn from one sample of a study of Ad26.COV2.S vaccination and SARS-CoV-2 variants. TCRdb's copy holds only in-frame clones and misses some; the assay was immunoSEQ multiplex PCR. Here the sample spans hundreds of thousands of clones, about 89% being singletons. The input for sequencing was peripheral blood, taken in a trial of Ad26.COV2.S vaccine versus placebo. The receptors derive from a person aged 18-60 years who received the Ad26.COV2.S COVID-19 vaccine or a placebo. The CDR3 runs from the conserved cysteine through the conserved F or W. A D gene is named only where the DNA matches it firmly. Clone size is stated in some rows and not others, as once, few, many or a class when expanded.

TRBV7-2	.	TRBJ1-2	.	TGTGCCAGCAGCTCCCAGGGGAAAACTAACTATGGCTACACCTTC	CASSSQGKTNYGYTF
TRBV10-3	TRBD2	TRBJ2-2	.	TGTGCCATCAGGACTAGCGGGACGAACTCGAACACCGGGGAGCTGTTTTTT	CAIRTSGTNSNTGELFF
TRBV25-1	TRBD2	TRBJ2-2	.	TGTGCCAGCAGTGAAAGTTCGACTAGCCGCTACACCGGGGAGCTGTTTTTT	CASSESSTSRYTGELFF
TRBV7-9	.	TRBJ2-3	.	TGTGCCAGCAGCTCCCGACAGGACACAGATACGCAGTATTTT	CASSSRQDTDTQYF
TRBV27	.	TRBJ1-1	.	TGTGCCAGCATCAACGCGGGGGAGACTGAAGCTTTCTTT	CASINAGETEAFF
TRBV7-9	TRBD2	TRBJ2-7	.	TGTGCCAGCAGTTTAAGAGGCGGGACTAGCGGAACATACGAGCAGTACTTC	CASSLRGGTSGTYEQYF
TRBV18	TRBD1	TRBJ1-4	.	TGTGCCAGCTCACCAGGACAGGCAACTAATGAAAAACTGTTTTTT	CASSPGQATNEKLFF
TRBV18	.	TRBJ1-1	.	TGTGCCAGCTCACAGTCCGGGACGGAACCCTCCGCGGAAGCTTTCTTT	CASSQSGTEPSAEAFF
TRBV12-3/TRBV12-4	.	TRBJ1-6	few	TGTGCCAGCAGTTCAGACGGTAATTCACCCCTCCACTTT	CASSSDGNSPLHF
TRBV15	TRBD1	TRBJ1-1	.	TGTGCCACCAGCAGAGTAGGGACAGCAAACACTGAAGCTTTCTTT	CATSRVGTANTEAFF
TRBV6-5	.	TRBJ1-2	.	TGTGCCAGCAGTCCTCCCGGGAGCGGCGGCTACACCTTC	CASSPPGSGGYTF
TRBV7-9	.	TRBJ1-4	.	TGTGCCAGCAGCTTAGAGCGGACTGATATAGATGAAAAACTGTTTTTT	CASSLERTDIDEKLFF
TRBV7-3	TRBD1	TRBJ2-7	once	TGTGCCAGCAGCGAGTCCGGGACAGATAACGAGCAGTACTTC	CASSESGTDNEQYF
TRBV24-1	.	TRBJ2-3	.	TGTGCCACCAGTGAAAAAGATACGCAGTATTTT	CATSEKDTQYF
TRBV19	.	TRBJ2-7	.	TGTGCCAGTAGGGGGACATTCTCCTACGAGCAGTACTTC	CASRGTFSYEQYF
TRBV2	.	TRBJ2-1	.	TGTGCCAGCACAAGTCTAGTTAATGAGCAGTTCTTC	CASTSLVNEQFF
TRBV5-6	TRBD1	TRBJ2-7	.	TGTGCCAGCAGCTTGGTTGGACAGGAGGTCTACGAGCAGTACTTC	CASSLVGQEVYEQYF
TRBV7-3	TRBD1	TRBJ1-2	.	TGTGCCAGCAGCTTATCGTCGGACAGGGGGCAGAGAGATGGCTACACCTTC	CASSLSSDRGQRDGYTF
TRBV13	.	TRBJ2-1	.	TGTGCCAGCAGCTTGGGGGGTGAGCAGTTCTTC	CASSLGGEQFF
TRBV7-6	TRBD1	TRBJ1-3	.	TGTGCCAGCAGCTCAGCCACAGGGGTCTCTGGAAACACCATATATTTT	CASSSATGVSGNTIYF
TRBV13	.	TRBJ1-2	.	TGTGCCAGCAGCTCCCCCCCCGGCAGGGAGGGGTATGGCTACACCTTC	CASSSPPGREGYGYTF
TRBV18	.	TRBJ2-7	.	TGTGCCAGCTCACCCTCCGTCGGCGAGCAGTACTTC	CASSPSVGEQYF
TRBV6-5	TRBD1	TRBJ1-2	.	TGTGCCAGCAGTTCCGGACAGGACCCCTATGGCTACACCTTC	CASSSGQDPYGYTF
TRBV10-1	.	TRBJ1-2	few	TGCGCCAGCAGTGTCGCGCCCAATTATGGCTACACCTTC	CASSVAPNYGYTF
TRBV24-1	.	TRBJ2-1	.	TGTGCCACTAGCCTAGCCCATGAGCAGTTCTTC	CATSLAHEQFF
TRBV18	.	TRBJ1-2	.	TGTGCCAGCTCACCTGAACAGGATCCCAACTATGGCTACACCTTC	CASSPEQDPNYGYTF
TRBV30	TRBD2	TRBJ2-2	.	TGTGCCTGGACCGTCGGGGTAGCGGGGGCCCCGCTCGGGGAGCTGTTTTTT	CAWTVGVAGAPLGELFF
TRBV5-6	.	TRBJ2-2	.	TGTGCCAGCACCCCCCAGGCGAGCGGGGAGCTGTTTTTT	CASTPQASGELFF
TRBV25-1	TRBD1	TRBJ2-5	.	TGTGCCAGCAAGTCGGTTCCGGGACAGGGGGATTTGGAGACCCAGTACTTC	CASKSVPGQGDLETQYF
TRBV10-3	.	TRBJ2-2	.	TGTGCCATCAGTGAGTCGAAACTAGACGGGGAGCTGTTTTTT	CAISESKLDGELFF
TRBV25-1	.	TRBJ1-3	.	TGTGCCAGCACCAACCCGGGGGGGCCTGGAAACACCATATATTTT	CASTNPGGPGNTIYF
TRBV5-6	.	TRBJ1-1	.	TGTGCCAGCAGCTTGGCAGAGAACACTGAAGCTTTCTTT	CASSLAENTEAFF
TRBV10-2	.	TRBJ2-2	.	TGCGCCAGCAGTGAGTCTGGGGAGACCGGGGAGCTGTTTTTT	CASSESGETGELFF
TRBV24-1	.	TRBJ2-1	.	TGTGCCACCAGGTCCCCCGGGGAGGTTAATGAGCAGTTCTTC	CATRSPGEVNEQFF
TRBV4-1	.	TRBJ2-1	.	TGCGCCAGCAGCCAAGCGTCTAGCCAACCATACAATGAGCAGTTCTTC	CASSQASSQPYNEQFF
TRBV5-4	.	TRBJ2-5	.	TGTGCCAGCAGCTTGGTGGGGAGCCGGGAGACCCAGTACTTC	CASSLVGSRETQYF
TRBV5-1	.	TRBJ2-5	.	TGCGCCAGCAGCAAGGACAGACAAGAGACCCAGTACTTC	CASSKDRQETQYF
TRBV5-1	TRBD1	TRBJ1-1	.	TGCGCCAGCAGGCCTCCGGGACAGGCGGCCACTGAAGCTTTCTTT	CASRPPGQAATEAFF
TRBV30	.	TRBJ1-2	.	TGTGCCTGCAAAGTTGGTATCTATGGCTACACCTTC	CACKVGIYGYTF
TRBV27	TRBD1	TRBJ1-2	few	TGTGCCAGCAGTCCGGACAGGGTAGGAGGCTACACCTTC	CASSPDRVGGYTF
TRBV6-1	.	TRBJ2-7	.	TGTGCCAGCAGTGAGGGTAGAGGGCCCTATTACGAGCAGTACTTC	CASSEGRGPYYEQYF
TRBV18	.	TRBJ2-7	.	TGTGCCAGCTCCCCTGGACAGCAGCCCCACGAGCAGTACTTC	CASSPGQQPHEQYF
TRBV24-1	TRBD1	TRBJ2-1	.	TGTGCCACCAGTGACGGGGACAGGGGGACGAATGAGCAGTTCTTC	CATSDGDRGTNEQFF
TRBV19	.	TRBJ1-5	.	TGTGCCAGTAGTGAACAGGGAGATCAGCCCCAGCATTTT	CASSEQGDQPQHF